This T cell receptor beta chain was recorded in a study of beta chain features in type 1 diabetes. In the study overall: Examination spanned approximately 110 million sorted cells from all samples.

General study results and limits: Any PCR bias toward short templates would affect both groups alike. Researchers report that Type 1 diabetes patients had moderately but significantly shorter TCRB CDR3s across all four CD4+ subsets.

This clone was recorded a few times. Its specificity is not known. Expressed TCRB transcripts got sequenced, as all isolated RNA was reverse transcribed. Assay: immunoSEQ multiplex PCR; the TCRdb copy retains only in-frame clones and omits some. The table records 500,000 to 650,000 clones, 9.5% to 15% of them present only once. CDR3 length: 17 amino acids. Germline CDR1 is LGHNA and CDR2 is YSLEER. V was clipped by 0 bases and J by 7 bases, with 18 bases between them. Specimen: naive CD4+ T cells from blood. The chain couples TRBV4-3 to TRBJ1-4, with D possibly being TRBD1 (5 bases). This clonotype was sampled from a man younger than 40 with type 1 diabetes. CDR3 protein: CASSQDLWGSGSEKLFF. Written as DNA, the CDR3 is TGCGCCAGCAGCCAAGATCTCTGGGGGTCTGGCAGTGAAAAACTGTTTTTT.